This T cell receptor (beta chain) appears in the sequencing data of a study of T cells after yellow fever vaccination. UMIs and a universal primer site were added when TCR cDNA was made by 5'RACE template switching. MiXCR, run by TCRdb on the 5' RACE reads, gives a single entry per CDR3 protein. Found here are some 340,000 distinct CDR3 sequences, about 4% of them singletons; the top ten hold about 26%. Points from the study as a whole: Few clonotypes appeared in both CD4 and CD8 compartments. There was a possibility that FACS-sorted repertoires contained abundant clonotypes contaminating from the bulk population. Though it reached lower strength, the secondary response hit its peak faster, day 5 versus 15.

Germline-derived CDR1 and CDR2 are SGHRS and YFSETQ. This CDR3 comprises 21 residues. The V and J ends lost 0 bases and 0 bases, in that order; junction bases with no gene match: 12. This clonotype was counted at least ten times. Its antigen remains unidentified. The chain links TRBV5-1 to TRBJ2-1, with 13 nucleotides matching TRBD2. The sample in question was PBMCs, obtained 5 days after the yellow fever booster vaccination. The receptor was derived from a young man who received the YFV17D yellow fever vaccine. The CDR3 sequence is CASSLGGTSGAHRFSYNEQFF. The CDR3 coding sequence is TGCGCCAGCAGCTTGGGAGGGACTAGCGGGGCCCACAGATTCTCCTACAATGAGCAGTTCTTC.